This T cell receptor beta chain stems from a study of blood T cell repertoires in COVID-19. For the study at large: The United States, Italy and Spain supplied acute and convalescent COVID-19 samples. From T cells, B-cell-depleted T cells, or PBMCs came the material, which was cDNA or gDNA.

The CDR3 totals 17 residues. Per the germline V gene, CDR1 is SGHRS and CDR2 is YFSETQ. V lost 0 bases to trimming and J lost 6 bases; unmatched junction nucleotides: 12. Per the authors' pipeline: Reference gene primers were amplified, and this amplification served to estimate nucleated cell counts. Produced via immunoSEQ multiplex PCR; TCRdb's table is partial and in-frame only. Clone size and the V and J calls come from that table; the DNA yielded D and trimming. The sample includes about 230,000 clones, less than 90% of them seen just once. The V and J genes are TRBV5-1 and TRBJ1-2; 9 bases are a match to TRBD1. Sequenced input: peripheral blood. The clonotype was recovered from a woman aged 70-85 years with active or convalescent COVID-19. The DNA of the CDR3 is TGCGCCAGCAGCTTGGCTGGGTCGACAGGGGGATCGAATGGCTACACCTTC. Translated, it gives CASSLAGSTGGSNGYTF.